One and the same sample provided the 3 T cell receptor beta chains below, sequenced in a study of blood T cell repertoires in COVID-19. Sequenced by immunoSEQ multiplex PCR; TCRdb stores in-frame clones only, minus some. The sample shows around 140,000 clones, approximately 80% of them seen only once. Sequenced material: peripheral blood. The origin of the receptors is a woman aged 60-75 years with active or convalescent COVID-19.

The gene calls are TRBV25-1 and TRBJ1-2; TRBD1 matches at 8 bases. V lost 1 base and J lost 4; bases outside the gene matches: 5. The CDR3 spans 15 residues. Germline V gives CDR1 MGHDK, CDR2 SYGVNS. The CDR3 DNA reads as TGTGCCAGCAGTGAATGGGAACAGGGGGGCTATGGCTACACCTTC. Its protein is CASSEWEQGGYGYTF.

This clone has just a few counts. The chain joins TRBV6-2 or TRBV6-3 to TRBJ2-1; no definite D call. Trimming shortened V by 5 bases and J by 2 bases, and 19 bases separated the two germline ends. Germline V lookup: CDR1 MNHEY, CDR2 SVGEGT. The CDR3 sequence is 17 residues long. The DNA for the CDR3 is TGTGCCAGCAGTATCTCTTTAGCCCTTGAAACCTACAATGAGCAGTTCTTC. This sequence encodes CASSISLALETYNEQFF.

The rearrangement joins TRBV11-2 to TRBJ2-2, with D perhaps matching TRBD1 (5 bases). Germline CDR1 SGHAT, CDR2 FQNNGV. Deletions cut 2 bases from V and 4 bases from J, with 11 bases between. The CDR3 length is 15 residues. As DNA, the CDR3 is TGTGCCAGCAGCTTAATCCTGGGGCTCACCGGGGAGCTGTTTTTT. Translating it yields CASSLILGLTGELFF.